This entry concerns a single TCR beta chain. Study processing details: Nucleated cell number was recorded as an estimate derived from reference gene primer amplification. Produced via immunoSEQ multiplex PCR; TCRdb's table is partial and in-frame only. That table gives V, J and clone size, and the DNA gave D and trimming. The sample holds over 150,000 clones, 65% to 85% seen once. V gave up 3 bases and J gave up 10 bases, with 12 bases separating them. Germline-derived CDR1 and CDR2 are KGHSH and LQKENI. This CDR3 contains 13 residues. This sample stems from a study of blood T cell repertoires in COVID-19. Looking at the study overall: COVID-19 samples from acute and convalescent phases originated in the United States, Italy and Spain. PBMCs, B-cell-depleted T cells, or T cells provided the cDNA or gDNA that made up the material.

The V gene is TRBV18, the J gene TRBJ2-2, with D possibly matching TRBD1 (6 bases). Source material: peripheral blood. This sequence was found in a woman older than 75 with acute or convalescent COVID-19. DNA for the CDR3: TGTGCCAGCTCACCGACAGGAATCGCGGAGCTGTTTTTT. Protein: CASSPTGIAELFF.